A single sample is the source of the 11 T cell receptor beta chains below, sequenced in a study of prognosis after radiotherapy for stage I lung cancer. With two-round multiplex PCR, TCR beta CDR3 sequences were amplified from genomic DNA. Amplification during the initial PCR round employed primers specific to each TRBV and TRBJ gene. TCRdb called the multiplex PCR reads again in MiXCR, with one record for every CDR3 protein. The profile shows over 45,000 distinct CDR3 sequences, around a quarter of them singletons. The starting material was PBMCs, obtained before or after stereotactic body radiation therapy (not recorded which). The receptors stem from a donor over 45 with non-small cell lung cancer.

This clonotype was counted at least ten times. V gene TRBV11-3 combines with J gene TRBJ2-3; D is possibly TRBD1 or TRBD2 (5 bases each). This CDR3 is 14 amino acids long. Deletions cut 1 base from V and 6 bases from J, with 11 bases between. Germline V CDR1 and CDR2: SGHNT, YENEEA. CDR3 nucleotide sequence: TGTGCCAGCAGCTTAGGGGGGACCTTGGATACGCAGTATTTT. It codes for CASSLGGTLDTQYF.

This clonotype occurred many times. This chain joins TRBV20-1 and TRBJ2-7; D is possibly TRBD2 (7 bases). Germline CDR1 and CDR2: DFQATT and SNEGSKA (reference sequence). V dropped 0 bases and J dropped 0 bases, with 24 bases sitting between them. The CDR3 is 19 residues long. CDR3 nucleotide sequence: TGCAGTGCTAGAGACCGAGGGTTCGGGGGGCGCCCGAGCTCCTACGAGCAGTACTTC. It codes for CSARDRGFGGRPSSYEQYF.

In its sample, this clonotype was seen many times. This chain joins TRBV6-4 and TRBJ2-3; no firm D call. The germline CDR1 and CDR2 sequences are MRHNA and SNTAGT. This CDR3 spans 15 amino acids. V lost 3 bases and J 1 base, leaving 11 bases between the germline ends. CDR3 nucleotides: TGTGCCAGCAGTGAAGCGCCCCAGCGCACAGATACGCAGTATTTT. It specifies CASSEAPQRTDTQYF.

V and J are TRBV3-1 and TRBJ1-2, with 8 bases matching TRBD1. This CDR3 is 14 amino acids long. The germline V gene has CDR1 LGHDT and CDR2 YNNKEL (reference sequence). The J segment lost 4 bases and the V segment lost 8 bases, leaving 9 bases of the junction unmatched. CDR3 DNA sequence: TGTGCCAGCCAAGAAACAGGGGGAGCCTATGGCTACACCTTC. It specifies CASQETGGAYGYTF.

A remark on this clonotype: A single base is all that separates this from a far larger clone, so a read error is likely. The gene calls are TRBV6-9 and TRBJ2-5; TRBD1 might be the D (6 bases). The germline CDR1 and CDR2 sequences are MNHGY and SVAAGI. The CDR3 extends over 17 amino acids. Trimming shortened V by 3 bases and J by 1 base, and 18 bases separated the two germline ends. Here the CDR3 DNA reads TGTGCCAGCAGTTACCGACACGCCGGGACACTCCAAGAGACCCAGTACTTC. Protein: CASSYRHAGTLQETQYF.

This clonotype was detected ten times or more. The chain carries TRBV3-1 and TRBJ1-6; the D gene is possibly TRBD1 (5 bases). The CDR3 spans 16 residues. Deletions cut 1 base from V and 6 bases from J, with 13 bases between. Per germline, CDR1 LGHDT and CDR2 YNNKEL (reference sequence). CDR3 in DNA: TGTGCCAGCAGCCAAGGTTCAAGGGGCGTTAATTCACCCCTCCACTTT. This encodes CASSQGSRGVNSPLHF.

This clonotype was recorded many times. The chain uses TRBV3-1 and TRBJ2-1, with 8 bases aligning to TRBD2. The CDR3 runs 14 residues. CDR1 is LGHDT, CDR2 YNNKEL, per germline (reference sequence). V lost 4 bases to trimming and J lost 3 bases; unmatched junction nucleotides: 2. The CDR3 DNA is TGTGCCAGCAGCCGACGGGGGGGCTACAATGAGCAGTTCTTC. The encoded protein is CASSRRGGYNEQFF.

About this clonotype: This likely traces to a read error, being one base from a far larger clone. Here the CDR3 omits its conserved ending phenylalanine or tryptophan, so a read error is the likely source. The chain combines TRBV7-2 with TRBJ2-5; D is perhaps TRBD1 (7 bases). CDR3 size: 19 residues. CDR1 is SGHTA and CDR2 is FQGNSA in the germline V gene. Trimming removed 1 base at V and 1 base at J, with 22 bases between. CDR3 residues: CASSLVSQGGTAFQETQYS. In DNA, the CDR3 is TGTGCCAGCAGCTTAGTATCCCAAGGCGGGACAGCATTCCAAGAGACCCAGTACTCC.

This clonotype was seen repeatedly, ten times or more. The V and J genes are TRBV5-6 and TRBJ1-2; D is unclear. The V end lost 4 bases, the J end lost 6 bases, and 16 bases lay between the germline ends. The CDR3 runs to 14 residues. The germline V gene encodes CDR1 SGHDT and CDR2 YYEEEE. CDR3: CASSQDQRGDGYTF. The CDR3 coding sequence is TGTGCCAGCAGCCAAGATCAGAGAGGCGATGGCTACACCTTC.

This clonotype was observed at least ten times. J is TRBJ2-7 and V is TRBV6-1; 8 nucleotides agree with TRBD1. After removal of 6 bases from V and 6 bases from J, the junction contained 10 bases not matched to a gene. Germline values: CDR1 MNHNS, CDR2 SASEGT. The length of the CDR3 is 14 residues. The CDR3 sequence is CASSPEAGGSEQYF. DNA of the CDR3: TGTGCCAGCAGCCCCGAGGCAGGGGGCTCCGAGCAGTACTTC.

This clonotype was counted many times. The V call is TRBV6-2 or TRBV6-3, the J call TRBJ1-3; weak D call: TRBD1 (5 bases). CDR3 length: 14 amino acids. Trimming removed 2 bases at V and 10 bases at J, with 15 bases between. The germline V gene encodes CDR1 MNHEY and CDR2 SVGEGT. CDR3 coding DNA: TGTGCCAGCAGTTACGATGGGTCCAGGGATACCATATATTTT. Translated, it gives CASSYDGSRDTIYF.